This T cell receptor beta chain was captured by sequencing in a study of chronic HIV infection and antiretroviral therapy. This clonotype was observed a few times. In TCRdb, the 5' RACE reads were re-called with MiXCR into one record per CDR3 protein. Seen here are tens of thousands of distinct CDR3 sequences, roughly 7.6% observed once, and the top ten hold about 3%. CDR1 and CDR2 from the germline V gene are MDHEN and SYDVKM. V lost 6 bases and J 10 bases, leaving 16 bases between the germline ends. This CDR3 is 13 amino acids long. The chain couples TRBV28 to TRBJ1-5; a weak D match, TRBD1 (6 bases). The TCR sequence derives from an adult who had HIV and had not received antiretroviral therapy, or was an uninfected healthy control (not recorded which). The specimen was peripheral blood. CDR3 residues: CASRTGWRIPQHF. Written as DNA, the CDR3 is TGTGCCAGCAGGACAGGCTGGAGAATTCCCCAGCATTTT.